The entry below describes one T cell receptor (beta chain). Sequence at one end of the junction differs from germline and may be a read error. The data derive from a study of low-dose radiotherapy and immunotherapy resistance in tumors. Study-level information: Doses delivered to Cohort 2 were 1 Gy per fraction every two weeks, amounting to 13 Gy over 26 weeks.

The germline V gene has CDR1 MNHEY and CDR2 SVGAGI. The CDR3 contains 17 residues. cDNA synthesis used a TRAV/TRBV-specific primer set for both chains. TCRs were amplified for approximately 21 PCR cycles with a constant-region primer and V-primer adapter. After the mRNA was isolated, it was amplified using in vitro transcription. TCRdb reprocessed the reads with MiXCR, giving one entry per CDR3 protein. This sample yields 5,000 to 7,500 distinct CDR3 sequences, of which roughly 80% are seen a single time; more than 5.5% belongs to the top ten. Along with nivolumab and ipilimumab, donors received aspirin, low-dose cyclophosphamide and low-dose radiotherapy.

The sequence derives from a human donor with advanced metastatic prostate, ovarian, gallbladder or colorectal cancer (not recorded which). This table probably holds off-target reads from a library built for another chain. The chain recombines TRBV6-5 with TRBJ2-2, with 11 bases lining up with TRBD2. As DNA, the CDR3 is TGTGCCAGCAGTGCCCCCCCCGGGACTAGCGGACGGGGGGAGTTGTTTTTT. Translating it yields CASSAPPGTSGRGELFF.